Shown below are 29 T cell receptor beta chains from a single sample sequenced in a study of Ad26.COV2.S vaccination and SARS-CoV-2 variants. Assay: immunoSEQ multiplex PCR; the TCRdb copy retains only in-frame clones and omits some. Among hundreds of thousands of clones listed, about 86% were seen once. The treatment here: over 15 received Ad26.COV2.S at low or high dose, single or two shots; roughly five received placebo; per-sample allocation not given. Following the first vaccine or placebo injection, samples were taken on day 63. This sample comprised peripheral blood, obtained in a trial of Ad26.COV2.S vaccine versus placebo. The receptors originated from a person aged 18-60 years who received the Ad26.COV2.S COVID-19 vaccine or a placebo.

As DNA, the CDR3 is TGTGCCAGCACTCCCTTAGCCGGGGAGCTGTTTTTT. Translation gives CASTPLAGELFF. The rearrangement joins TRBV2 to TRBJ2-2, with unresolved D. This CDR3 has 12 residues. Trimming stripped 7 bases from V and 6 bases from J, with 9 bases between. The V gene's germline CDR1 is SNHLY and CDR2 FYNNEI.

This chain connects TRBV4-2 to TRBJ2-1; 7 bases map to TRBD2. V was pared by 0 bases and J by 3 bases, with 2 bases of the junction left unmatched. This CDR3 contains 15 residues. The germline CDR1 and CDR2 sequences are LGHNA and YNFKEQ. DNA for the CDR3: TGTGCCAGCAGCCAAGAACTAGCGAACTACAATGAGCAGTTCTTC. Its translation is CASSQELANYNEQFF.

About this clone itself: This CDR3 is also generated by other DNA sequences in the sample. The V gene is TRBV7-2, the J gene TRBJ2-7; no clear D. Germline CDR1 is SGHTA and CDR2 is FQGNSA. The CDR3 runs to 13 residues. With 1 base removed from V and 1 base from J, the gap between germline ends came to 5 bases. CDR3 DNA: TGTGCCAGCAGCTTAGGGCGGTCCTACGAGCAGTACTTC. Its translation: CASSLGRSYEQYF. Full variable domain (remainder filled in from reference TRBV7-2 and TRBJ2-7): GAGVSQSPSNKVTEKGKDVELRCDPISGHTALYWYRQSLGQGLEFLIYFQGNSAPDKSGLPSDRFSAERTGGSVSTLTIQRTQQEDSAVYLCASSLGRSYEQYFGPGTRLTVT.

V gene TRBV6-1 combines with J gene TRBJ1-2; possible D gene TRBD1, 5 bases. CDR1 and CDR2 from the germline V gene are MNHNS and SASEGT. The CDR3 loop spans 13 amino acids. The ends were cut back, 3 bases at V and 4 bases at J, with 9 bases in the middle. CDR3 protein: CASSDGQGYGYTF. The CDR3 nucleotides are TGTGCCAGCAGTGACGGTCAGGGCTATGGCTACACCTTC.

V is TRBV4-2 and J is TRBJ2-5; perhaps D is TRBD1 or TRBD2 (5 bases each). The ends were cut back, 4 bases at V and 2 bases at J, with 11 bases in the middle. Per germline, CDR1 LGHNA and CDR2 YNFKEQ. The CDR3 covers 14 residues. The CDR3 is CASSPPGPQETQYF. CDR3 coding DNA: TGTGCCAGCAGCCCGCCGGGACCTCAAGAGACCCAGTACTTC.

This chain uses TRBV2 with TRBJ1-4; D is ambiguous. The CDR3 totals 15 residues. The germline V gene encodes CDR1 SNHLY and CDR2 FYNNEI. Trimming took 2 bases from V and 5 from J, leaving 12 bases between them. CDR3 sequence reads: CASSEKKYTNEKLFF. CDR3 sequence (DNA): TGTGCCAGCAGTGAAAAAAAGTACACCAATGAAAAACTGTTTTTT.

The chain combines TRBV6-1 with TRBJ1-6; TRBD1 might be the D (6 bases). Between the trimmed V and J ends, which lost 3 bases and 11 bases, there was a span of 14 bases. Germline V gene lookup returns CDR1 MNHNS and CDR2 SASEGT. CDR3 length: 14 amino acids. CDR3 sequence reads: CASSDGHRVTPLHF. CDR3 sequence (DNA): TGTGCCAGCAGTGATGGCCACAGGGTTACACCCCTCCACTTT.

The J gene is TRBJ2-7, the V gene TRBV11-2; unclear D gene. Trimming took off 2 bases at V and 2 bases at J, with 13 bases between the two ends. Germline CDR1 SGHAT, CDR2 FQNNGV. The CDR3 spans 15 residues. The chain's CDR3 is CASSLQIGRAYEQYF. The CDR3 coding sequence is TGTGCCAGCAGCTTACAAATTGGCAGAGCCTACGAGCAGTACTTC.

The chain joins TRBV28 to TRBJ2-3, with TRBD2 identical over 9 bases. V shed 5 bases, J shed 2 bases, and the junction held 8 bases outside the gene matches. CDR1 MDHEN and CDR2 SYDVKM come from the germline V gene. This CDR3 contains 16 residues. CDR3 in amino acids: CASSLGTSRFTDTQYF. For the CDR3, the DNA is TGTGCCAGCAGTCTTGGGACTAGCCGATTCACAGATACGCAGTATTTT.

The rearrangement joins TRBV13 to TRBJ2-7; 7 positions match TRBD1. V shed 5 bases, J shed 1 base, and the junction held 8 bases outside the gene matches. The CDR3 sequence is 15 residues long. The V gene's germline CDR1 is PRHDT and CDR2 FYEKMQ (reference sequence). For the CDR3, the DNA is TGTGCCAGCAGCACGAGGGGACAGAGGTCCTACGAGCAGTACTTC. Translated: CASSTRGQRSYEQYF.

This clone showed up just once. The rearrangement links TRBV28 to TRBJ1-2; D is ambiguous. Germline loops: CDR1 MDHEN, CDR2 SYDVKM. The CDR3 covers 13 residues. V lost 2 bases and J 4 bases, leaving 8 bases between the germline ends. CDR3 region: CASSLKGIYGYTF. CDR3 bases: TGTGCCAGCAGTTTAAAAGGGATCTATGGCTACACCTTC.

The gene calls are TRBV30 and TRBJ2-7; 13 bases are a match to TRBD2. The CDR3 covers 16 residues. V shed 5 bases and J 6 bases; nucleotides not matched to a gene: 13. Germline-derived CDR1 and CDR2 are GTSNPN and SVGIG (reference sequence). The CDR3 loop is CAWGGLAGAAPSEQYF. CDR3 DNA sequence: TGTGCCTGGGGAGGACTAGCGGGAGCAGCTCCCTCCGAGCAGTACTTC.

The chain carries TRBV5-1 and TRBJ1-1, with D possibly being TRBD1 (5 bases). This CDR3 is 11 amino acids long. Trimming removed 6 bases at V and 4 bases at J, with 7 bases between. Germline V gene sequence: CDR1 SGHRS, CDR2 YFSETQ. The DNA for the CDR3 is TGCGCCAGCACTGGGGCCACTGAAGCTTTCTTT. This sequence encodes CASTGATEAFF. The full variable domain, its missing parts supplied by reference TRBV5-1 and TRBJ1-1, is KAGVTQTPRYLIKTRGQQVTLSCSPISGHRSVSWYQQTPGQGLQFLFEYFSETQRNKGNFPGRFSGRQFSNSRSEMNVSTLELGDSALYLCASTGATEAFFGQGTRLTVV.

The chain links TRBV10-3 to TRBJ2-2; perhaps TRBD1 as D (5 bases). Germline V gene sequence: CDR1 ENHRY, CDR2 SYGVKD. The CDR3 has 19 residues. The V end lost 0 bases, the J end lost 0 bases, and 17 bases lay between the germline ends. CDR3 loop: CAISESEGAQLPNTGELFF. The CDR3 nucleotides are TGTGCCATCAGTGAGTCAGAAGGGGCTCAACTTCCGAACACCGGGGAGCTGTTTTTT.

CDR3 region: CASSVGGGSGANVLTF. CDR3 coding DNA: TGTGCCAGCAGCGTAGGTGGGGGATCCGGGGCCAACGTCCTGACTTTC. The gene calls are TRBV9 and TRBJ2-6; the D gene could be TRBD1 or TRBD2 (5 bases each). CDR1 is SGDLS and CDR2 is YYNGEE in the germline V gene. The V end lost 0 bases, the J end lost 4 bases, and 11 bases lay between the germline ends. The CDR3 loop spans 16 amino acids.

This clone has just one count. The chain is built from TRBV11-1 and TRBJ1-1; unclear D gene. Trimming removed 3 bases from V and 11 bases from J, with 1 base in between. Germline CDR1 and CDR2: SGHAT and FQDESV (reference sequence). The CDR3 length is 8 residues. CDR3 sequence reads: CASSLAFF. CDR3 DNA: TGTGCCAGCAGCTTGGCTTTCTTT.

The gene calls are TRBV11-2 and TRBJ2-7; D ambiguous. Deletions cut 1 base from V and 5 bases from J, with 9 bases between. Per germline, CDR1 SGHAT and CDR2 FQNNGV. The CDR3 totals 13 residues. The CDR3 is CASSLAGVHEQYF. The CDR3, as DNA: TGTGCCAGCAGCTTAGCTGGGGTCCACGAGCAGTACTTC.

The genes are TRBV5-1 and TRBJ2-5, with 7 bases aligning to TRBD1. There are 14 residues in the CDR3. Germline values: CDR1 SGHRS, CDR2 YFSETQ. Trimming at V came to 5 bases and at J to 1 base, leaving 5 bases not matched to a gene. The DNA for the CDR3 is TGCGCCAGCAGTTACGGGACAGTCCAAGAGACCCAGTACTTC. This codes for CASSYGTVQETQYF.

The chain uses TRBV24-1 and TRBJ2-1, with 8 bases that match TRBD1. Germline CDR1 is KGHDR and CDR2 is SFDVKD. The CDR3 is 13 amino acids. With 10 bases clipped from V and 4 bases from J, the junction kept 5 bases outside the gene matches. The CDR3, as DNA: TGTGCCACAAACGGACAGGGTTACAATGAGCAGTTCTTC. Translation gives CATNGQGYNEQFF.

The chain is built from TRBV24-1 and TRBJ2-1; D might be TRBD2 (6 bases). V was shortened by 4 bases and J by 10 bases, with 13 bases between the two germline ends. From germline, CDR1 is KGHDR and CDR2 SFDVKD. The CDR3 is made up of 13 amino acids. The CDR3 sequence is CATSDRTNLEQFF. CDR3 bases: TGTGCCACCAGTGACCGGACTAACCTAGAGCAGTTCTTC.

The chain employs TRBV7-9 and TRBJ1-1, with 9 bases that match TRBD1. The CDR3 totals 15 residues. V shed 5 bases, J shed 2 bases, and the junction held 6 bases outside the gene matches. Germline V CDR1 and CDR2: SEHNR, FQNEAQ (reference sequence). The CDR3: CASSPMGQGNTEAFF. The CDR3 DNA is TGTGCCAGCAGCCCTATGGGACAGGGAAACACTGAAGCTTTCTTT.

This chain connects TRBV4-3 to TRBJ2-2, with 9 positions matching TRBD2. This CDR3 comprises 17 residues. The ends lost 3 bases at V and 3 bases at J; junction bases unmatched: 8. Germline V lookup: CDR1 LGHNA, CDR2 YSLEER. The CDR3 loop is CASSQSLAGGHTGELFF. CDR3 nucleotides: TGCGCCAGCAGCCAGTCCCTGGCGGGGGGGCACACCGGGGAGCTGTTTTTT.

Notes on this clone: Other DNA sequences in the sample encode the same CDR3. The chain uses TRBV4-1 and TRBJ2-7; D possibly matches TRBD1 or TRBD2 (5 bases each). Germline V gene lookup returns CDR1 MGHRA and CDR2 YSYEKL. V shed 0 bases and J shed 5 bases, with 11 bases lying between them. The CDR3 is 14 residues long. DNA for the CDR3: TGCGCCAGCAGCCAAGATGCAGGGAGCAACGAGCAGTACTTC. The encoded protein is CASSQDAGSNEQYF.

This rearrangement joins TRBV5-4 to TRBJ1-2; 7 bases line up with TRBD1. This CDR3 spans 13 amino acids. J gave up 2 bases and V 5 bases, and 3 bases lay outside the gene matches. Germline-derived CDR1 and CDR2 are SGHNT and YYREEE (reference sequence). CDR3 nucleotide sequence: TGTGCCAGCAGGGAGACAGGGAACTATGGCTACACCTTC. Protein: CASRETGNYGYTF.

The chain recombines TRBV12-3 or TRBV12-4 with TRBJ2-2; no reliable D call. This CDR3 region has 8 residues. V was clipped by 8 bases and J by 8 bases, with 0 bases between them. The CDR3 is CASGELFF. CDR3 sequence (DNA): TGTGCCAGCGGGGAGCTGTTTTTT.

J is TRBJ2-1 and V is TRBV6-1; 9 bases match TRBD2. Germline CDR1 is MNHNS and CDR2 is SASEGT. This CDR3 region has 14 residues. V was clipped by 1 base and J by 7 bases; unmatched bases: 2. CDR3 region: CASSEGGRVNEQFF. The CDR3 bases are TGTGCCAGCAGTGAAGGCGGGAGGGTTAATGAGCAGTTCTTC.

Here the CDR3 reads CASSLQQGNSGNTIYF. Here the CDR3 DNA reads TGTGCCAGCTCCCTCCAACAGGGTAACTCTGGAAACACCATATATTTT. The rearrangement uses TRBV18 and TRBJ1-3; maybe TRBD1 (6 bases). Per the germline V gene, CDR1 is KGHSH and CDR2 is LQKENI. The CDR3 runs 16 residues. V gave up 6 bases and J gave up 0 bases, with 15 bases separating them.

Regarding this clone: The identical CDR3 is also encoded by other nucleotide sequences in the sample. The chain couples TRBV28 to TRBJ1-2; 7 bases line up with TRBD1. Per the germline V gene, CDR1 is MDHEN and CDR2 is SYDVKM. J was trimmed by 8 bases and V by 1 base; bases with no gene match: 13. This CDR3 contains 16 residues. Here the CDR3 reads CASSLLPRAGGDGYTF. CDR3 bases: TGTGCCAGCAGTTTATTACCCCGCGCAGGGGGGGACGGCTACACCTTC.

The chain employs TRBV5-3 and TRBJ2-7, with a tentative D call TRBD2 (5 bases). TRBV5-3 qualifies as an ORF whose function is uncertain. This CDR3 is built from 14 residues. V was clipped by 4 bases and J by 2 bases, with 13 bases between them. The chain's CDR3 is CARSTGLSPYEQYF. CDR3 coding DNA: TGTGCCAGAAGCACCGGACTTTCCCCCTACGAGCAGTACTTC.